The rows below give T cell receptor beta chains drawn from one sample of a study of blood T cell repertoires in COVID-19. Clones were read by immunoSEQ multiplex PCR, and TCRdb kept only the in-frame ones, dropping some. Of under 300,000 clones detected, approximately 85% appear once; the ten largest clones hold approximately 13%. The sequencing input was peripheral blood. The receptors stem from a woman aged 60-70 years with active or convalescent COVID-19. The conserved cysteine and the conserved F or W are not part of the CDR3 here.

>TRBJ2-3|TRBV29-1
SVDRGLGTDTQY
>TRBJ1-5|TRBV6-2/TRBV6-3
ASSSGTGLFIGNQPQH
>TRBJ2-3|TRBV19
ASSVGGATDTQY
>TRBJ1-1|TRBV6-1
ASSEIGDTEAF
>TRBJ2-7|TRBV4-1
ASSHRTGRPEQY
>TRBJ1-4|TRBV6-5
ASSYHYTGINEKLF
>TRBJ2-3|TRBV19
ASSPLRGGVGVQY
>TRBJ2-7|TRBV10-3
AISAGTQQY
>TRBJ2-1|TRBV5-1
ASSLARDEQF
>TRBJ2-1|TRBV7-3
ASSATWTSGGASPNEQF
>TRBJ1-1|TRBV5-1
ASSLVGPGGTEAF
>TRBJ2-7|TRBV7-9
ASRSLSGDSYEQY
>TRBJ2-5|TRBV7-6
ASSLEGGGGPLKTQY
>TRBJ2-3|TRBV15
ATSRDRASDTQY
>TRBJ2-3|TRBV6-5
ASSIGGNWGNTQY
>TRBJ2-7|TRBV6-5
ASSPLGGYEQY
>TRBJ1-2|TRBV30
AWSGQGYGYT
>TRBJ1-2|TRBV5-4
ASSSQTGIGGGYT
>TRBJ1-5|TRBV5-8
ASKGRQPQH
>TRBJ1-2|TRBV5-1
ASSLATAVVGYT
>TRBJ2-5|TRBV7-8
ASSGAGTATKETQY
>TRBJ2-3|TRBV7-3
ASSLSDSHTDTQY
>TRBJ2-7|TRBV19
ASSPQGVREQY
>TRBJ2-3|TRBV24-1
ATSDSGLAGAGWGQY
>TRBJ1-2|TRBV18
ASSLAGLYGYT
>TRBJ1-6|TRBV3-1/TRBV3-2
ASSEGQGSYNSPLH
>TRBJ2-2|TRBV19
ASTGAGGVTGELF
>TRBJ2-3|TRBV6-5
ASSSGWGTDTQY
>TRBJ2-1|TRBV7-2
ASSPLTGWGGYNEQF
>TRBJ1-2|TRBV23-1
ASNGGHPVSYGYT
>TRBJ2-7|TRBV19
ASSMGDIIGSYEQY
>TRBJ1-1|TRBV10-1
ASSFGGGTEAF
>TRBJ1-4|TRBV30
AWRRQGVIATNEKLF
>TRBJ1-2|TRBV20-1
SVGGAVGYT
>TRBJ2-5|TRBV5-6
ASSLGTSGAQETQY
>TRBJ1-2|TRBV7-3
ASSSPSYT
>TRBJ2-3|TRBV9
ASSVTVGGLADTQY
>TRBJ1-2|TRBV19
ASSFRGQGTSGYT
>TRBJ2-5|TRBV30
AWMSGGWETQY
>TRBJ1-2|TRBV15
ATSPQTGVYGYT
>TRBJ2-3|TRBV7-2
ASSLKPGTSGGQNTQY
>TRBJ2-5|TRBV18
ASSPRQVQETQY
>TRBJ2-1|TRBV7-9
ASSLGWQINNEQF
>TRBJ2-3|TRBV4-3
ASTRGDSDTQY
>TRBJ2-7|TRBV30
AWSGARGQY
>TRBJ2-6|TRBV15
ATSRDRDTPGANVLT
>TRBJ1-2|TRBV5-1
ASKKGSGENYGYT
>TRBJ2-7|TRBV6-5
ASSPLGQGRNEQY
>TRBJ1-6|TRBV6-5
ASRDRGHYNSPLH
>TRBJ2-3|TRBV19
ASSISRGETDTQY
>TRBJ2-4|TRBV5-1
ASSLQGARGIQY
>TRBJ1-2|TRBV30
AWREQGGRQSYT
>TRBJ1-2|TRBV6-5
ASSRGTLNYGYT
>TRBJ2-3|TRBV10-2
ASSVTSGGGTDTQY
>TRBJ2-1|TRBV21-1
ASKFLSSYNEQF
>TRBJ1-5|TRBV6-6
ASSYTSGDQPQH
>TRBJ1-6|TRBV9
ASRSQGGHNSPLH